The entry below describes one TCR beta chain. Its specificity is unknown. Germline V gene data show CDR1 as LNHDA and CDR2 as SQIVND (reference sequence). The CDR3 runs to 15 residues. The ends were cut back, 2 bases at V and 4 bases at J, with 11 bases in the middle. The data originate from a study of B cell selection in AIRE deficiency. Whole-study findings and limits: With only TCRbeta sequenced, around 40% of shared healthy Treg sequences overlapped Tconv. Shared Treg sequences had shorter CDR3s, biased toward rearrangements with few non-templated insertions.

CD4+CD127+ cells were sorted as the conventional CD4 T cells. Healthy unrelated donors supplied the control samples. Produced via immunoSEQ multiplex PCR; TCRdb's table is partial and in-frame only. Here the sample spans about 22,000 clones, approximately 96% being singletons. The chain carries TRBV19 and TRBJ2-2, with D perhaps matching TRBD2 (6 bases). The sample consisted of CD4+CD127+ conventional T cells sorted from PBMCs. The source of this sequence is a human donor in good health. The CDR3 reads CASSIQDYGTGELFF. The DNA for the CDR3 is TGTGCCAGTAGTATACAGGACTATGGCACCGGGGAGCTGTTTTTT. Variable domain in full (rest from reference TRBV19 and TRBJ2-2): DGGITQSPKYLFRKEGQNVTLSCEQNLNHDAMYWYRQDPGQGLRLIYYSQIVNDFQKGDIAEGYSVSREKKESFPLTVTSAQKNPTAFYLCASSIQDYGTGELFFGEGSRLTVL.